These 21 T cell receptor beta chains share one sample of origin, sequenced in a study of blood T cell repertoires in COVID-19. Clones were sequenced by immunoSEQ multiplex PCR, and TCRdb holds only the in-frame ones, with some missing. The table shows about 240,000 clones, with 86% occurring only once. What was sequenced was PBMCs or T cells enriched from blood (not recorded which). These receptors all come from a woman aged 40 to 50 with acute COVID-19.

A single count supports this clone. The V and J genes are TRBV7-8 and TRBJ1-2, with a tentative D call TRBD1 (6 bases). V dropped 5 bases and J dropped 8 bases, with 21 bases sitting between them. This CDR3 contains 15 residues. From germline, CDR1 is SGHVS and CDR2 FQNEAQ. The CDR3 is CASSPRRGGAYGYTF. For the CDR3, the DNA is TGTGCCAGCAGCCCCCGAAGGGGGGGCGCTTACGGCTACACCTTC.

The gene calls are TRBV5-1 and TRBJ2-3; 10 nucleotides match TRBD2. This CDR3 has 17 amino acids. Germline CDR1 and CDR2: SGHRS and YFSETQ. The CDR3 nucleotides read TGCGCTTCCATGCCCCTCCCGGGACTAGCGTTCTCGGATACGCAGTATTTT. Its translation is CASMPLPGLAFSDTQYF.

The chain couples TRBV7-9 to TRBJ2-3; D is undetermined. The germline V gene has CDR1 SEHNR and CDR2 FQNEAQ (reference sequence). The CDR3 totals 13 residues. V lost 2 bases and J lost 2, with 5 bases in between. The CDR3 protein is CASSLSLTDTQYF. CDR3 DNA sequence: TGTGCCAGCAGCTTATCTCTCACAGATACGCAGTATTTT.

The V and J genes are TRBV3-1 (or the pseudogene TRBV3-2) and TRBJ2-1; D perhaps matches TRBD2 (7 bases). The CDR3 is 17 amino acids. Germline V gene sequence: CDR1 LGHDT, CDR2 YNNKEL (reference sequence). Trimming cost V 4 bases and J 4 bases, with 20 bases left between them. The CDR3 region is CASSPVLGGPKYNEQFF. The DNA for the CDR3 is TGTGCCAGCAGCCCAGTTTTGGGGGGGCCGAAATACAATGAGCAGTTCTTC.

The CDR3 DNA reads TGTGCCAGCAAAACATTGTCGGGGGGAGGGACTGAAGCTTTCTTT. Protein: CASKTLSGGGTEAFF. The chain is built from TRBV7-9 and TRBJ1-1, with D possibly TRBD1 on 5 matching bases. Between the trimmed V and J ends, which lost 7 bases and 5 bases, there was a span of 20 bases. The CDR3 length is 15 residues. Germline CDR1 is SEHNR and CDR2 is FQNEAQ (reference sequence).

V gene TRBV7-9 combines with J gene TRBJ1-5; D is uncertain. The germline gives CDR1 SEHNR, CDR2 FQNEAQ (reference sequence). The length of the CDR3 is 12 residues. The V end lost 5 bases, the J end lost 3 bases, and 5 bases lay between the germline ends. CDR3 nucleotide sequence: TGTGCCAGCAGCGGAGACAATCAGCCCCAGCATTTT. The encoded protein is CASSGDNQPQHF.

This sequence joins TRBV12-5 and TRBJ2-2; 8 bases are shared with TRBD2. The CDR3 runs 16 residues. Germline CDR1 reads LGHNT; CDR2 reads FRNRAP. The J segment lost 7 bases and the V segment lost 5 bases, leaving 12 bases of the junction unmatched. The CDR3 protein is CASGPGDSGTIGELFF. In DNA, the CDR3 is TGTGCTAGTGGTCCGGGCGATAGCGGGACGATCGGGGAGCTGTTTTTT.

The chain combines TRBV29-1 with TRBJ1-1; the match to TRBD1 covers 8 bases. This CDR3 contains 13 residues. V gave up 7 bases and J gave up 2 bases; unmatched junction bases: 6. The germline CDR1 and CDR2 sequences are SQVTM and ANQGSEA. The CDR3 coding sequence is TGCAGCGCTAAAACAGGGGGAAACACTGAAGCTTTCTTT. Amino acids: CSAKTGGNTEAFF.

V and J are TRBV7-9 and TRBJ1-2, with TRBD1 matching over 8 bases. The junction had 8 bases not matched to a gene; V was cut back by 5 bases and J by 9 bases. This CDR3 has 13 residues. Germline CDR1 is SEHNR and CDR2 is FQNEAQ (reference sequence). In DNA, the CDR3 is TGTGCCAGCAGCATTGGACAGGGTGCTAGCTACACCTTC. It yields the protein CASSIGQGASYTF. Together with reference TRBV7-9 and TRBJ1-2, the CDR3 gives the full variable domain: DTGVSQNPRHKITKRGQNVTFRCDPISEHNRLYWYRQTLGQGPEFLTYFQNEAQLEKSRLLSDRFSAERPKGSFSTLEIQRTEQGDSAMYLCASSIGQGASYTFGSGTRLTVV.

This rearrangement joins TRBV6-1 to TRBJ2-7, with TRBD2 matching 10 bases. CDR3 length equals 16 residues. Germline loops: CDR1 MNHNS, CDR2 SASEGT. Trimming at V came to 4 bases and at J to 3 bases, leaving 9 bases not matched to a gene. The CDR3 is CASSAGGASGSYEQYF. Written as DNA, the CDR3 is TGTGCCAGCAGTGCCGGCGGAGCTAGCGGGAGCTACGAGCAGTACTTC.

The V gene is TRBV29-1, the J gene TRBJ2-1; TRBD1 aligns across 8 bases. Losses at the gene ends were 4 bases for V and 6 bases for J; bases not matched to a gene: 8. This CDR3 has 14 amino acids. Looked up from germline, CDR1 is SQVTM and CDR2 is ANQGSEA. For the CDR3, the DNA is TGCAGCGTTGCCGTTCTGACAGGGGCCAATGAGCAGTTCTTC. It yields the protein CSVAVLTGANEQFF.

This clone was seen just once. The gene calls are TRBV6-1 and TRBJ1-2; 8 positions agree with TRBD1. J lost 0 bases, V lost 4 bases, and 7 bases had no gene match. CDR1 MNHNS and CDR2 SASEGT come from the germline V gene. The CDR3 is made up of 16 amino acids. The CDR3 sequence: CASSALPGQANYGYTF. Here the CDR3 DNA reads TGTGCCAGCAGTGCCCTTCCGGGACAGGCTAACTATGGCTACACCTTC.

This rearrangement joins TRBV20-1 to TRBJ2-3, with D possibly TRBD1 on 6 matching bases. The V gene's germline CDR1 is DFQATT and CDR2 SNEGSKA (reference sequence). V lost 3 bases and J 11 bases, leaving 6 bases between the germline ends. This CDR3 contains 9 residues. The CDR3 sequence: CSASRGQYF. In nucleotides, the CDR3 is TGCAGTGCTAGCAGGGGGCAGTATTTT.

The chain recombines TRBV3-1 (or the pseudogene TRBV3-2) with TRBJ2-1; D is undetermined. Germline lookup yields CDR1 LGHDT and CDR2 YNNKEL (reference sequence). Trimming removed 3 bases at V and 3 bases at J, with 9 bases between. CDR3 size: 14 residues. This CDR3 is CASSQASLYNEQFF. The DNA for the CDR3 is TGTGCCAGCAGCCAGGCCTCGCTCTACAATGAGCAGTTCTTC.

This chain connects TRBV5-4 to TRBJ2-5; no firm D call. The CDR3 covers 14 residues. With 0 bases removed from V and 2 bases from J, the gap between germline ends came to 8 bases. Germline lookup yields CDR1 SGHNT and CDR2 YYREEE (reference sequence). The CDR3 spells CASSLAAGQETQYF. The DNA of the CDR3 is TGTGCCAGCAGCTTGGCCGCCGGGCAAGAGACCCAGTACTTC. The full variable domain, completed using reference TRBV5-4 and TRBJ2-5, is ETGVTQSPTHLIKTRGQQVTLRCSSQSGHNTVSWYQQALGQGPQFIFQYYREEENGRGNFPPRFSGLQFPNYSSELNVNALELDDSALYLCASSLAAGQETQYFGPGTRLLVL.

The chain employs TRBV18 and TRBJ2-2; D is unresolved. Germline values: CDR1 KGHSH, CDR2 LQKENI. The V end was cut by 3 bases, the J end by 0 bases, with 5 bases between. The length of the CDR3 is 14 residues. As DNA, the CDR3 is TGTGCCAGCTCACCCTCCCCGAACACCGGGGAGCTGTTTTTT. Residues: CASSPSPNTGELFF.

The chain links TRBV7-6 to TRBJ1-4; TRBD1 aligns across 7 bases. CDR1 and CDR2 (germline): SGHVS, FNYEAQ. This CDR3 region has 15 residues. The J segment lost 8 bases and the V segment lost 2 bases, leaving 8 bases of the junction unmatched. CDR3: CASSLRQGPGEKLFF. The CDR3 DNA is TGTGCCAGCAGCTTAAGACAGGGTCCAGGGGAAAAACTGTTTTTT.

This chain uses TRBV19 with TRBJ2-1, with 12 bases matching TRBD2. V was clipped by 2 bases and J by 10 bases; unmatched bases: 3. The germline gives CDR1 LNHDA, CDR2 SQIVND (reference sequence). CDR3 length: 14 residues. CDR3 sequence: CASSISSGRAEQFF. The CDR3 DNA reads TGTGCCAGTAGTATATCTAGCGGGAGGGCCGAGCAGTTCTTC.

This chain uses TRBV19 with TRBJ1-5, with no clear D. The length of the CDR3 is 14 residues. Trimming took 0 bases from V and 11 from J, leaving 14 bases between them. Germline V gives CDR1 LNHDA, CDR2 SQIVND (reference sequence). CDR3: CASSIDWADGSQHF. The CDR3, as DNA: TGTGCCAGTAGTATAGATTGGGCAGACGGTTCCCAGCATTTT.

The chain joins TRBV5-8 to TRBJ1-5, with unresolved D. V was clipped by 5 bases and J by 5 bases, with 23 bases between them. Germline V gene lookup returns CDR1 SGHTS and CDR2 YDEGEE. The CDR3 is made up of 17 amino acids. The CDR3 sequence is CASSSIYQAPKDQPQHF. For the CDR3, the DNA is TGTGCCAGCAGTTCCATTTACCAGGCCCCCAAGGATCAGCCCCAGCATTTT.

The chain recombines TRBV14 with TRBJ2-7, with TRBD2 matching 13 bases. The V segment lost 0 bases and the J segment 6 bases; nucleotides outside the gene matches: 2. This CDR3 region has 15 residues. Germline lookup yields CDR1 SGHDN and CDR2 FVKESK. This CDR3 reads CASSQDRLAGGEQYF. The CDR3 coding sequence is TGTGCCAGCAGCCAAGACCGACTAGCGGGAGGCGAGCAGTACTTC.